The source of this T cell receptor beta chain is a study of cytomegalovirus exposure and HLA in healthy donors. This clone was seen only a few times. What it binds is unknown. PCR was performed using 60 Vbeta and 13 Jbeta primers. Profiled with immunoSEQ multiplex PCR; TCRdb holds only in-frame clones, not every one. The table lists around 140,000 clones, approximately 82% of them singletons. Findings and limits, study-wide: Earlier findings revealed that most TCR beta V segments proved productive either about 87% or about 30% of the time.

This CDR3 comprises 14 residues. V was pared by 0 bases and J by 3 bases, with 3 bases of the junction left unmatched. Germline assignment: CDR1 SGHRS and CDR2 YFSETQ. The rearrangement uses TRBV5-1 and TRBJ2-7, with 7 positions matching TRBD2. Specimen: PBMCs. The clonotype comes from a man aged 30 to 45 in good health and CMV-seropositive. The DNA of the CDR3 is TGCGCCAGCAGCTTGGCAGCGGGACTCTACGAGCAGTACTTC. Amino acids: CASSLAAGLYEQYF.